This T cell receptor beta chain was profiled in a study of cytomegalovirus exposure and HLA in healthy donors (dated by TCRdb to the late 2010s). About the full investigation: In an earlier analysis of 550 to 750 of the donors, less than 350 Gb of sequence data and 90 million to 130 million unique TCR beta sequences from 180 million or so T cells were reported. An early release that covered roughly 600 HLA-typed donors contained 250 to 350 gigabases of sequencing data and tens of millions of unique TCR sequences. The genetic ancestry cluster associated with self-reported Caucasian donors included 70% to 85% of the roughly 360 genotyped donors. The study aimed to test whether cataloging public T cell receptors could reveal signatures of past pathogen exposure. The study used immunosequencing to profile the T cell repertoires of approximately 650 subjects and linked those repertoires to cytomegalovirus serostatus. Along with the approximately 700-subject first cohort, a separate validation cohort of over 90 different subjects was used. The study combined high-throughput TCR immunosequencing, statistical association of individual TCRs with disease status, and machine learning to predict cytomegalovirus infection status. A later analysis re-examined previously published TCR beta repertoires from 610 or so donors and added high-resolution HLA genotyping to investigate patterns of TCR occurrence. The later analysis used no new phenotypic data to find candidate immune exposures, relying instead on TCR beta sequences and their occurrence across donors. An earlier analysis of 587 of the donors used high-throughput TCR beta sequencing to judge whether each TCR beta V gene segment behaved as functional or pseudogenic. Alongside the repertoire data, information on donor age, sex, ethnicity and CMV serostatus was compiled. A later genetic analysis took genome-wide SNP genotypes for about 60% of the roughly 670 donors and used that subset as a discovery cohort. All discovery cohort repertoires had been generated on a single sequencing platform. Class I and class II HLA loci were covered by the typing at four-digit resolution. The number of donors typed differed by locus, with roughly 629-640 for A, B, C, DRB1 and DQB1, more than 500 for DQA1, approximately 570 for DPA1, and roughly 450 for DPB1. Several DR-DQ haplotypes were treated as single units for association and clustering because of strong linkage in the cohort. On average, roughly 250,000 unique TCR beta nucleotide sequences were sequenced per donor among 398 genotyped donors of the cohort, with about 17% of those sequences being non-productive.

Measured from the cysteine to the phenylalanine, the CDR3 is 16 residues long. Just the 48-base CDR3 DNA is kept, in frame starting at base 1. V trim: 5 bases; J trim: 0 bases; unmatched bases: 5. Based on the germline V gene, the CDR1 and CDR2 sequences are SGHVS and FNYEAQ. The cohort consisted of 666 healthy bone marrow donors. Cohort members were all nominally healthy when sampled, although unrecorded immune exposures were likely present. The donor tested CMV seropositive, placing the donor among the 250 to 350 seropositive members of the cohort. A peripheral blood sample was collected from each donor, and TCR beta sequencing was performed on peripheral blood mononuclear cells. The Qiagen DNeasy Blood Extraction Kit was used to extract genomic DNA from the blood cell samples. On the study overall, not on this receptor specifically: An association between a missense DCLRE1C variant and V-gene and J-gene trimming of TCR beta chains was found in a later genetic analysis and replicated in an independent cohort. A cluster of highly shared sequence variants was judged likely to be a technical artifact of the sequencing pipeline. A later analysis reported that several top co-occurrence clusters appeared linked to parvovirus B19, influenza, CMV and Epstein-Barr virus. A further reported finding was that TCR beta sequences accurately predicted the HLA-A and HLA-B alleles for most subjects in the first cohort. This cohort had only TCR beta chains sequenced, and the lack of alpha or paired-chain data limited which features could be detected. Because counts were too low, about 17 rarely observed V segments, including chromosome 9 orphons, were excluded from the earlier analysis of 587 of the donors. When HLA alleles, especially DR and DQ, strongly co-occurred, TCR associations were difficult to assign to individual alleles. The classifier was reported to diagnose cytomegalovirus status with high specificity and sensitivity in both the original cohort and the validation cohort. According to a later analysis, TCR association rates differed among HLA loci, with DRB1 alleles showing the most associated TCRs and HLA-C alleles showing the fewest. A later analysis found that most CMV-associated TCR beta chains appeared HLA-restricted, with HLA associations seemingly driven largely by CMV exposure. Presence/absence analyses assumed roughly uniform sequencing depth across donors, an assumption that may not hold. Immune exposure information for the cohort was limited to CMV serostatus. The study listed approximately 150 TCR beta chains as associated with cytomegalovirus. The authors suggested that the approach could potentially be extended to other disease states and immunological phenotypes. In vitro tests confirmed that three of the cytomegalovirus-associated TCR beta chains recognize cytomegalovirus antigens. The 87-base-pair reads could not distinguish some IMGT-functional V segments, including TRBV6-2 and TRBV6-3, so those segments were excluded. Linkage disequilibrium might explain the correlated functional status among segregating V segments, but an unknown experimental factor could not be ruled out. In a later genetic analysis, fewer N-insertions in productive TCRs were reported among donors in an Asian-associated ancestry cluster than the approximately 710-donor mean. Specific HLA alleles were associated with roughly 17,000 TCR beta sequences at a false discovery rate of 0.05 in a later analysis. HLA typing was unavailable for some donors at each locus, so association tests used only the typed subset. Most TCR sequences were seen in very few donors, while some public TCRs were found in many individuals. Broadly in line with IMGT annotations, most TCR beta V segments showed up in productive rearrangements about 87% or about 30% of the time in an earlier analysis of several hundred of the donors. A later analysis found that HLA-associated TCR beta chains were more clonally expanded and had lower generation probabilities than equally common non-associated chains.

Libraries were made using the immunoSEQ multiplex PCR assay. A mixture of 60 forward primers for TCR Vbeta segments and 13 reverse primers for TCR Jbeta segments was used in the multiplex PCR. Amplification of the CDR3 region of rearranged TCR beta genes was performed with a multiplex PCR assay on genomic DNA. On the Illumina HiSeq System, the amplified TCR beta libraries were sequenced as 87-base-pair reads. Per the source publication's procedure: In a later analysis, approximately 74 million unique TCR beta chains were counted across the roughly 700 repertoires, and some 10 million of these chains were shared by at least two donors. Raw reads were error-corrected and collapsed into unique sequences with a nearest-neighbor algorithm that merged closely related sequences to remove PCR and sequencing errors. To assign V, D and J gene segments, CDR3 sequences were aligned to IMGT reference sequences. Each retained sequence needed at least a six-nucleotide match to both a V gene segment and a J gene segment. A rearrangement counted as productive if the CDR3 had no stop codons and remained in frame with V and J, and every other rearrangement counted as non-productive. Following IMGT convention, CDR3 was defined as the stretch from the second conserved V-encoded cysteine to the conserved J-encoded phenylalanine. In an earlier analysis of around 540 of the donors, sequences lacking an unambiguous match to a single V gene segment were excluded. An earlier analysis of 450 to 650 of the donors called V segments functional above 56.7% productive rearrangements and segregating when the between-donor standard deviation exceeded 5%. A statistical classification framework was built for diagnosing cytomegalovirus status from the catalog of TCR beta chain sequences. In a later analysis, TCR nucleotide sequences were compared against IMGT/GENE-DB human TR gene sequences so that V and J genes could be assigned. The TCRdist pipeline was used in a later analysis to assign CDR3 sequences and most-parsimonious VDJ recombination scenarios. In a later analysis, each TCR beta chain was defined by its CDR3 amino acid sequence together with its V-gene family, and reads lacking a unique V-gene family were excluded. In a later analysis, 550 to 650 highly shared, low-generation-probability nucleotide sequences were removed to address suspected cross-contamination and a sequencing artifact. A later analysis calculated a clonal expansion index for each public chain from normalized within-repertoire ranks of inferred template counts. A later analysis computed generation probabilities with a VDJ recombination model fitted to out-of-frame rearrangements, and checked the results against IGoR. In a later analysis, TCR-TCR, TCR-HLA and TCR-CMV co-occurrence was scored with hypergeometric tests, and a repertoire-size bias correction was applied to TCR pairs. A later analysis estimated false discovery rates by permuting HLA or CMV assignments 20 times. In a later analysis, co-occurring TCRs were grouped using DBSCAN, with TCRdist sequence similarity added in when clustering inside HLA-allele-positive subsets. Repertoires with fewer than 30,000 or more than 120,000 public chains, plus five repertoires with anomalous nucleotide sharing, were excluded from co-occurrence clustering. What TCRdb holds here is the immuneACCESS table cut down to in-frame rearrangements. Part of the clones is not present; checked against another copy, under half of the missing clones reflect an unresolved V gene, and the others are unexplained. That table gives V, J and clone size, and the DNA gave D and trimming. Within this sample are about 160,000 clones, with 70% to 80% of them counted one time only. The ten largest make up roughly 2% of the sample.

This clone showed up just a few times. Its antigen is currently not known. No per-base quality is available; no much larger clone lies one base away. The sequencing input was PBMCs. In this chain, TRBV7-6 is recombined with TRBJ2-7, and TRBD2 aligns with 12 junction nucleotides. The sequence was obtained from a man over 45 in good health and CMV-seropositive. The CDR3 protein is CASSDPLAGGSYEQYF. The sequenced DNA: TGTGCCAGCAGCGACCCACTAGCGGGGGGCTCCTACGAGCAGTACTTC.